Reported below is one TCR beta chain. Participants were placed into cohorts based on the clinical history they reported. Original data processing: From reference gene primer amplification, estimates of nucleated cell counts were derived. Sequenced by immunoSEQ multiplex PCR; TCRdb stores in-frame clones only, minus some. V, J and clone size are those of that table, while D and trimming were read from the DNA. This table has under 65,000 clones, 70% to 80% appearing once. This sample stems from a study of blood T cell repertoires in COVID-19. For the study at large: T cells, B-cell-depleted T cells, or PBMCs supplied cDNA or gDNA.

The CDR3 loop spans 16 amino acids. V lost 3 bases and J lost 0; bases outside the gene matches: 7. Looked up from germline, CDR1 is LNHDA and CDR2 is SQIVND (reference sequence). This receptor was obtained from a woman between 45 and 60 years old with acute COVID-19. The sample taken for sequencing was PBMCs or T cells enriched from blood (not recorded which). The chain couples TRBV19 to TRBJ2-7, with 8 nucleotides matching TRBD1. CDR3 region: CASSMARQGSSYEQYF. CDR3 nucleotides: TGTGCCAGTAGTATGGCTAGACAGGGGAGCTCCTACGAGCAGTACTTC. Full variable domain (missing parts from reference TRBV19 and TRBJ2-7): DGGITQSPKYLFRKEGQNVTLSCEQNLNHDAMYWYRQDPGQGLRLIYYSQIVNDFQKGDIAEGYSVSREKKESFPLTVTSAQKNPTAFYLCASSMARQGSSYEQYFGPGTRLTVT.